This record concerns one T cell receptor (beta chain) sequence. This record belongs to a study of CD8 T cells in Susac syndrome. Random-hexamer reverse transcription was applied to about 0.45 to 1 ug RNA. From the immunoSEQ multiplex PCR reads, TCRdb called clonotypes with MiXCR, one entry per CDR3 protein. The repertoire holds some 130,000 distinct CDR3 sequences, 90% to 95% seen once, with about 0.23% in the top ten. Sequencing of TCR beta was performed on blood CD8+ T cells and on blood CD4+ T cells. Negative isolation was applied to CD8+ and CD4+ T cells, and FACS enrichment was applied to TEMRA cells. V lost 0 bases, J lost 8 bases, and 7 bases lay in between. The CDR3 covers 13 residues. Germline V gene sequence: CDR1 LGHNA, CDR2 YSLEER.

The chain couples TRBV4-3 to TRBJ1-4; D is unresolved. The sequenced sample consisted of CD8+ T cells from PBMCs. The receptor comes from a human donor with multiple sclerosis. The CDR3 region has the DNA TGCGCCAGCAGCCAAGACGGTGGAGAAAAACTGTTTTTT. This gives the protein CASSQDGGEKLFF.